This entry lists 12 T cell receptor beta chains sequenced from one sample in a study of cytomegalovirus exposure and HLA in healthy donors (dated by TCRdb to about 2017). Library generation was performed with the immunoSEQ multiplex PCR assay. The table comes from immuneACCESS by way of TCRdb, which keeps in-frame sequences with V and J called. Part of the clones is missing from these tables; in studies checked, under half for an unresolved V gene and the rest for unknown reasons. This sample lists 50,000 or so clones; around 94% were detected once. The ten most abundant clones make up 2% to 2.5% of the sample. Source material: PBMCs. These receptors were taken from a young man in good health and CMV-seronegative.

The V and J genes are TRBV2 and TRBJ2-2; TRBD1 matches at 8 bases. V dropped 5 bases and J dropped 7; count of bases not matched to a gene: 12. The CDR3 runs to 16 residues. Per the germline V gene, CDR1 is SNHLY and CDR2 is FYNNEI. CDR3 residues: CASSPSRTGFNGELFF. CDR3 nucleotides: TGTGCCAGCAGTCCTAGTAGGACAGGGTTTAACGGGGAGCTGTTTTTT.

The rearrangement joins TRBV19 to TRBJ1-3; D not certain. In germline, CDR1 is LNHDA, CDR2 SQIVND (reference sequence). V lost 8 bases and J 4 bases, leaving 18 bases between the germline ends. The CDR3 extends over 15 amino acids. The CDR3 coding sequence is TGTGCCAGTTGCCCCCACTCCGGAGGAGGAAACACCATATATTTT. Protein sequence: CASCPHSGGGNTIYF. Complete variable domain (other parts from reference TRBV19 and TRBJ1-3): DGGITQSPKYLFRKEGQNVTLSCEQNLNHDAMYWYRQDPGQGLRLIYYSQIVNDFQKGDIAEGYSVSREKKESFPLTVTSAQKNPTAFYLCASCPHSGGGNTIYFGEGSWLTVV.

This chain uses TRBV7-3 with TRBJ1-2; D unclear. Trimming cost V 2 bases and J 7 bases, with 11 bases left between them. This CDR3 has 13 amino acids. Germline CDR1 SGHTA, CDR2 FQGTGA. For the CDR3, the DNA is TGTGCCAGCAGCTTAGACGGGGAGGCTGGCTACACCTTC. As protein: CASSLDGEAGYTF.

The chain uses TRBV11-3 and TRBJ2-1; 11 positions agree with TRBD2. The CDR3 contains 15 residues. Germline V gives CDR1 SGHNT, CDR2 YENEEA. The V and J ends lost 3 bases and 9 bases, in that order; junction bases with no gene match: 7. CDR3 sequence reads: CASSFSGTSGGEQFF. The DNA for the CDR3 is TGTGCCAGCAGCTTTAGCGGGACTAGCGGAGGTGAGCAGTTCTTC.

This clone appeared once. The rearrangement links TRBV5-1 to TRBJ1-1, with 7 bases identical to TRBD1. V lost 3 bases and J lost 0; bases outside the gene matches: 2. CDR1 is SGHRS, CDR2 YFSETQ, per germline. The CDR3 length is 14 residues. CDR3 amino acids: CASSWGQLNTEAFF. CDR3 nucleotides: TGCGCCAGCAGCTGGGGACAGTTGAACACTGAAGCTTTCTTT.

The chain recombines TRBV5-6 with TRBJ2-1; 10 bases agree with TRBD2. V trimming: 5 bases; J trimming: 5 bases; junction bases outside the gene matches: 7. The CDR3 runs to 15 residues. Germline assignment: CDR1 SGHDT and CDR2 YYEEEE. CDR3 bases: TGTGCCAGCAGACCAGCGGGAGGGCCGAACAATGAGCAGTTCTTC. Its protein is CASRPAGGPNNEQFF.

The V call is TRBV11-2, the J call TRBJ1-1; D unclear. Germline assignment: CDR1 SGHAT and CDR2 FQNNGV. This CDR3 contains 14 residues. V gave up 0 bases and J gave up 7 bases, with 12 bases separating them. The CDR3 coding sequence is TGTGCCAGCAGCTTAGATCATCTAGCGGGTGAAGCTTTCTTT. Translation: CASSLDHLAGEAFF.

The V call is TRBV28, the J call TRBJ1-2; perhaps TRBD1 as D (6 bases). Germline V lookup: CDR1 MDHEN, CDR2 SYDVKM. V shed 6 bases and J shed 5 bases, with 22 bases lying between them. The CDR3 loop spans 16 amino acids. The CDR3 spells CASRIGGRTAPYGYTF. As DNA, the CDR3 is TGTGCCAGCAGGATTGGGGGACGGACAGCGCCTTATGGCTACACCTTC.

This rearrangement joins TRBV5-8 to TRBJ1-1, with D hard to call. Germline loops: CDR1 SGHTS, CDR2 YDEGEE. V lost 0 bases, J lost 1 base, and 4 bases lay in between. The CDR3 is 13 residues long. CDR3 residues: CASSLEANTEAFF. The CDR3 DNA reads TGTGCCAGCAGCTTGGAAGCGAACACTGAAGCTTTCTTT.

The chain joins TRBV2 to TRBJ2-5; 11 nucleotides align to TRBD2. The CDR3 has 15 residues. CDR1 is SNHLY, CDR2 FYNNEI, per germline. After removal of 3 bases from V and 3 bases from J, the junction contained 3 bases not matched to a gene. The CDR3 DNA reads TGTGCCAGCAGTGATCTAGCGGGAGGAAAAGAGACCCAGTACTTC. As protein: CASSDLAGGKETQYF.

The chain recombines TRBV28 with TRBJ2-3; 7 bases agree with TRBD2. Per the germline V gene, CDR1 is MDHEN and CDR2 is SYDVKM. The CDR3 is 16 amino acids. V lost 7 bases, J lost 1 base, and 11 bases stayed unmatched. CDR3 amino acids: CASNAREGRGTDTQYF. CDR3 in DNA: TGTGCCAGCAATGCTAGGGAGGGCCGGGGCACAGATACGCAGTATTTT.

The count of this clone is one. DNA for the CDR3: TGCGCCAGCGGAATACCACAGGGGCATCAAGAGACCCAGTACTTC. This sequence encodes CASGIPQGHQETQYF. The chain employs TRBV5-1 and TRBJ2-5, with TRBD1 identical over 7 bases. The V gene end was trimmed by 7 bases and the J gene end by 2 bases; junction bases not matched to a gene: 11. This CDR3 is built from 15 residues. Per the germline V gene, CDR1 is SGHRS and CDR2 is YFSETQ.